This T cell receptor (beta chain) was profiled in a study of beta chain features in type 1 diabetes. General study points: Significant though moderate, a shortening of TCRB CDR3s appeared in all four CD4+ subsets of Type 1 diabetes patients.

The purity of all sorted populations exceeded 98%. Investigators reverse transcribed all isolated RNA, so they sequenced expressed TCRB transcripts. The method was immunoSEQ multiplex PCR; TCRdb's version includes in-frame clones alone and lacks a portion of them. The table lists 150,000 to 200,000 clones, around 8.4% of them singletons, with 0.54% in the top ten. Germline lookup yields CDR1 SGHTA and CDR2 FQGNSA. This CDR3 has 16 residues. V gave up 8 bases and J gave up 7 bases; unmatched junction bases: 13. Concerning this clone itself: Its antigen is currently unknown.

The source material was central memory CD4+ T cells from blood. The sequence was obtained from a woman younger than 35 with type 1 diabetes. This chain links TRBV7-2 with TRBJ2-1; 11 nucleotides agree with TRBD2. In DNA, the CDR3 is TGTGCCAGCCACCCCTTAGCGGGGGGGGCGGTGAATGAGCAGTTCTTC. The encoded protein is CASHPLAGGAVNEQFF.